Presented here are 28 T cell receptor beta chains from one specimen sequenced in a study of T cell responses to AZD1222 COVID-19 vaccine. Method: immunoSEQ multiplex PCR; TCRdb's copy keeps in-frame clones and lacks some. The data show about 130,000 clones, with roughly nine tenths seen just once and under 3.5% held by the top ten. The sample consisted of peripheral blood, taken on day 0 of AZD1222 vaccination. All receptors come from an adult in good health.

The chain uses TRBV19 and TRBJ1-5, with unresolved D. In germline, CDR1 is LNHDA, CDR2 SQIVND (reference sequence). The CDR3 sequence is 15 residues long. Trimming stripped 7 bases from V and 4 bases from J, with 17 bases between. The CDR3 is CASKGQIAQNQPQHF. The CDR3 nucleotides are TGTGCCAGTAAGGGCCAGATCGCCCAGAATCAGCCCCAGCATTTT.

V gene TRBV6-1 combines with J gene TRBJ2-3; a possible D gene is TRBD2 (5 bases). Trimming took off 2 bases at V and 4 bases at J, with 13 bases between the two ends. CDR3 length equals 15 residues. CDR1 and CDR2 (germline): MNHNS, SASEGT. Here the CDR3 DNA reads TGTGCCAGCAGTGAAACCCACGGGCGGGCAGATACGCAGTATTTT. This gives the protein CASSETHGRADTQYF.

The CDR3 nucleotides read TGTGCCAGCAATCCCCATTTGGGACAGGGGGAAATCGAGCAGTACTTC. Its protein product is CASNPHLGQGEIEQYF. The rearrangement links TRBV27 to TRBJ2-7; 11 bases are a match to TRBD1. Germline-derived CDR1 and CDR2 are MNHEY and SMNVEV (reference sequence). Germline trimming cut 7 bases from V and 6 bases from J; bases unmatched to any gene: 14. This CDR3 is 16 amino acids long.

This chain links TRBV24-1 with TRBJ2-3, with D tentatively TRBD1 (5 bases). V lost 9 bases to trimming and J lost 4 bases, with 13 bases between them. This CDR3 contains 13 residues. Germline CDR1 is KGHDR and CDR2 is SFDVKD. The CDR3 spells CATLGAGSDTQYF. CDR3 nucleotides: TGTGCCACCCTTGGGGCAGGGTCAGATACGCAGTATTTT.

The chain couples TRBV5-1 to TRBJ2-1; no firm D call. The V gene lost 1 base and the J gene lost 5 bases, with 13 bases spanning the gap. This CDR3 has 15 amino acids. Germline CDR1 is SGHRS and CDR2 is YFSETQ. This chain's CDR3 is CASSLQSKDHNEQFF. The CDR3 region has the DNA TGCGCCAGCAGCTTGCAGTCTAAGGACCACAATGAGCAGTTCTTC. Full variable domain (missing parts from reference TRBV5-1 and TRBJ2-1): KAGVTQTPRYLIKTRGQQVTLSCSPISGHRSVSWYQQTPGQGLQFLFEYFSETQRNKGNFPGRFSGRQFSNSRSEMNVSTLELGDSALYLCASSLQSKDHNEQFFGPGTRLTVL.

The CDR3: CASSRPDYEQYF. The CDR3 bases are TGTGCCAGCAGCCGACCGGACTACGAGCAGTACTTC. The rearrangement uses TRBV6-6 and TRBJ2-7; no definite D call. Trimming removed 6 bases from V and 3 bases from J, with 9 bases in between. Looked up from germline, CDR1 is MNHNY and CDR2 is SVGAGI (reference sequence). This CDR3 spans 12 amino acids.

CDR3 DNA sequence: TGCGCCAGCAGGACGCGGGTATCAGATACGCAGTATTTT. As protein: CASRTRVSDTQYF. The J gene is TRBJ2-3, the V gene TRBV4-1; D possibly corresponds to TRBD2 (5 bases). Per germline, CDR1 MGHRA and CDR2 YSYEKL. The ends were cut back, 6 bases at V and 4 bases at J, with 11 bases in the middle. There are 13 residues in the CDR3.

The V and J genes are TRBV27 and TRBJ1-1; D uncertain. The CDR3 is 14 amino acids. Germline V gene sequence: CDR1 MNHEY, CDR2 SMNVEV (reference sequence). V was shortened by 2 bases and J by 1 base, with 8 bases between the two germline ends. The CDR3, as DNA: TGTGCCAGCAGTTTACTCGCAGGGAACACTGAAGCTTTCTTT. It is translated as CASSLLAGNTEAFF.

The J gene is TRBJ2-1, the V gene TRBV10-3; D remains ambiguous. The germline CDR1 and CDR2 sequences are ENHRY and SYGVKD. CDR3 size: 14 residues. The V end was cut by 6 bases, the J end by 6 bases, with 15 bases between. CDR3: CAIRVFSPGNEQFF. In DNA, the CDR3 is TGTGCCATCAGGGTTTTTAGTCCCGGCAATGAGCAGTTCTTC.

V gene TRBV29-1 combines with J gene TRBJ1-5; TRBD1 aligns across 7 bases. With V trimmed by 5 bases and J by 0 bases, 4 bases remained unmatched. This CDR3 region has 14 residues. The germline V gene encodes CDR1 SQVTM and CDR2 ANQGSEA. The CDR3 DNA reads as TGCAGCGTTTGGGACAGTTATAGCAATCAGCCCCAGCATTTT. Translation gives CSVWDSYSNQPQHF.

The genes are TRBV6-5 and TRBJ1-4; D remains unclear. Germline assignment: CDR1 MNHEY and CDR2 SVGAGI. The CDR3 is 14 residues long. V gave up 5 bases and J gave up 5 bases, with 12 bases separating them. CDR3 nucleotide sequence: TGTGCCAGCAGTCCCAGCGGCTTAAATGAAAAACTGTTTTTT. Encoded protein: CASSPSGLNEKLFF.

The genes are TRBV7-8 and TRBJ2-7; a weak D match, TRBD1 (5 bases). The CDR3 sequence is 17 residues long. V was clipped by 4 bases and J by 2 bases, with 21 bases between them. Germline V gene lookup returns CDR1 SGHVS and CDR2 FQNEAQ. The CDR3 sequence is CASSSKSTGVLTYEQYF. In DNA form, the CDR3 reads TGTGCCAGCAGCTCCAAGTCCACAGGAGTATTAACCTACGAGCAGTACTTC.

A note on this clone: At one end, the junction sequence differs from germline, possibly due to a read error. V is TRBV4-2 and J is TRBJ2-1, with 11 bases that match TRBD2. CDR1 is LGHNA, CDR2 YNFKEQ, per germline. The CDR3 has 15 residues. The CDR3 protein is CASSQDVVAGGPGVF. CDR3 in DNA: TGTGCCAGCAGCCAAGATGTGGTAGCGGGAGGGCCTGGGGTCTTC.

The V gene is TRBV6-5, the J gene TRBJ1-2; 11 bases agree with TRBD1. Germline CDR1 reads MNHEY; CDR2 reads SVGAGI. The CDR3 loop spans 16 amino acids. The V gene end was trimmed by 3 bases and the J gene end by 4 bases; junction bases not matched to a gene: 7. CDR3 protein: CASSYMRTGGSYGYTF. In DNA form, the CDR3 reads TGTGCCAGCAGTTATATGAGGACAGGGGGCTCCTATGGCTACACCTTC.

This chain links TRBV3-1 (or the pseudogene TRBV3-2) with TRBJ1-1; D may be TRBD1 (6 bases). Germline V gene lookup returns CDR1 LGHDT and CDR2 YNNKEL (reference sequence). This CDR3 is 14 amino acids long. V gave up 1 base and J gave up 3 bases, with 9 bases separating them. The CDR3 DNA reads TGTGCCAGCAGCCAAGTGGGACAATACACTGAAGCTTTCTTT. Its protein product is CASSQVGQYTEAFF.

This clone was seen more than once but under ten times. The chain links TRBV27 to TRBJ2-1, with D tentatively TRBD2 (6 bases). Germline V gene sequence: CDR1 MNHEY, CDR2 SMNVEV (reference sequence). The CDR3 consists of 12 residues. Trimming shortened V by 5 bases and J by 6 bases, and 8 bases separated the two germline ends. CDR3 in amino acids: CASSPEGNEQFF. CDR3 sequence (DNA): TGTGCCAGCAGTCCGGAGGGCAATGAGCAGTTCTTC.

J is TRBJ1-1 and V is TRBV7-9; D call uncertain. This CDR3 has 11 residues. From germline, CDR1 is SEHNR and CDR2 FQNEAQ (reference sequence). V shed 3 bases and J shed 6 bases, with 5 bases lying between them. The CDR3 region is CASSLDPEAFF. The CDR3, as DNA: TGTGCCAGCAGCTTGGATCCTGAAGCTTTCTTT.

Here the CDR3 reads CASRRSTEAFF. CDR3 DNA sequence: TGTGCCAGCCGAAGAAGCACTGAAGCTTTCTTT. The chain is built from TRBV25-1 and TRBJ1-1; D is undetermined. The V end lost 8 bases, the J end lost 4 bases, and 8 bases lay between the germline ends. CDR3 length equals 11 residues. Per germline, CDR1 MGHDK and CDR2 SYGVNS.

V usage is TRBV12-5 and J usage is TRBJ2-3; TRBD2 matches 10 bases. The CDR3 covers 17 residues. Germline V lookup: CDR1 LGHNT, CDR2 FRNRAP. After removal of 2 bases from V and 2 bases from J, the junction contained 7 bases not matched to a gene. The CDR3 is CASGLMAGTSATDTQYF. The CDR3 nucleotides are TGTGCTAGTGGTTTGATGGCCGGGACTAGCGCCACAGATACGCAGTATTTT. Filled out from reference TRBV12-5 and TRBJ2-3, the complete variable domain reads DARVTQTPRHKVTEMGQEVTMRCQPILGHNTVFWYRQTMMQGLELLAYFRNRAPLDDSGMPKDRFSAEMPDATLATLKIQPSEPRDSAVYFCASGLMAGTSATDTQYFGPGTRLTVL.

This sequence joins TRBV4-1 and TRBJ2-1; 8 bases are a match to TRBD1. Trimming removed 4 bases from V and 4 bases from J; junction bases left unmatched: 12. CDR3 length: 17 amino acids. From germline, CDR1 is MGHRA and CDR2 YSYEKL. The CDR3 DNA reads TGCGCCAGCAGCCCTTCAACCAGGGGGCTGAGTTACAATGAGCAGTTCTTC. It yields the protein CASSPSTRGLSYNEQFF.

This clone turned up a few times. V and J are TRBV5-6 and TRBJ2-7; 13 bases are shared with TRBD2. The CDR3 totals 16 residues. V shed 6 bases and J 4 bases; nucleotides not matched to a gene: 10. Germline V CDR1 and CDR2: SGHDT, YYEEEE. For the CDR3, the DNA is TGTGCCAGCACTACTAGTTGGACTAGCGGGAGTTACGAGCAGTACTTC. Protein product: CASTTSWTSGSYEQYF.

This chain connects TRBV7-8 to TRBJ2-5, with D uncertain. This CDR3 spans 14 amino acids. The germline gives CDR1 SGHVS, CDR2 FQNEAQ. Trimming stripped 3 bases from V and 2 bases from J, with 10 bases between. The CDR3 is CASSFYSPQETQYF. CDR3 DNA: TGTGCCAGCAGCTTCTACTCCCCTCAAGAGACCCAGTACTTC. Complete variable domain (other parts from reference TRBV7-8 and TRBJ2-5): GAGVSQSPRYKVAKRGQDVALRCDPISGHVSLFWYQQALGQGPEFLTYFQNEAQLDKSGLPSDRFFAERPEGSVSTLKIQRTQQEDSAVYLCASSFYSPQETQYFGPGTRLLVL.

This rearrangement joins TRBV18 to TRBJ2-7; possible D gene TRBD1, 6 bases. The CDR3 covers 13 residues. Germline CDR1 KGHSH, CDR2 LQKENI. Trimming removed 5 bases at V and 3 bases at J, with 11 bases between. The CDR3 protein is CASSAGTNYEQYF. CDR3 nucleotide sequence: TGTGCCAGCTCAGCCGGGACAAACTACGAGCAGTACTTC.

This clone was observed a single time. The gene calls are TRBV5-4 and TRBJ2-5; 10 nucleotides agree with TRBD2. V shed 0 bases and J 5 bases; nucleotides not matched to a gene: 4. This CDR3 has 15 residues. CDR1 is SGHNT, CDR2 YYREEE, per germline (reference sequence). The CDR3 region is CASSLGLAGFETQYF. CDR3 sequence (DNA): TGTGCCAGCAGCTTGGGACTAGCGGGTTTCGAGACCCAGTACTTC.

This clone appeared a few times. The V call is TRBV2, the J call TRBJ2-7; no clear D gene. Germline assignment: CDR1 SNHLY and CDR2 FYNNEI. The CDR3 covers 13 residues. V was pared by 6 bases and J by 2 bases, with 11 bases between. The CDR3 DNA sequence: TGTGCCAGCAGAGACCTTGAGCCCTACGAGCAGTACTTC. Protein product: CASRDLEPYEQYF.

This rearrangement joins TRBV19 to TRBJ1-4; 8 bases match TRBD1. The length of the CDR3 is 19 residues. V was pared by 5 bases and J by 6 bases, with 20 bases of the junction left unmatched. Germline V lookup: CDR1 LNHDA, CDR2 SQIVND (reference sequence). CDR3 loop: CASSGTGTGRFDVYEKLFF. The CDR3 DNA sequence: TGTGCCAGTAGTGGGACCGGGACAGGACGTTTCGATGTCTATGAAAAACTGTTTTTT.

J is TRBJ2-5 and V is TRBV4-1, with TRBD2 matching 13 bases. The CDR3 runs 20 residues. V was pared by 2 bases and J by 0 bases, with 12 bases of the junction left unmatched. CDR1 and CDR2 (germline): MGHRA, YSYEKL. The CDR3 loop reads CASSQPPGLAGLQYQETQYF. CDR3 sequence (DNA): TGCGCCAGCAGCCAACCCCCGGGACTAGCGGGACTTCAGTACCAAGAGACCCAGTACTTC.

The chain uses TRBV5-1 and TRBJ2-5; TRBD1 agrees at 7 bases. Germline CDR1 reads SGHRS; CDR2 reads YFSETQ. This CDR3 contains 15 residues. The ends lost 0 bases at V and 5 bases at J; junction bases unmatched: 7. The chain's CDR3 is CASSLGQGTGETQYF. CDR3 DNA sequence: TGCGCCAGCAGCTTGGGACAGGGAACTGGGGAGACCCAGTACTTC.